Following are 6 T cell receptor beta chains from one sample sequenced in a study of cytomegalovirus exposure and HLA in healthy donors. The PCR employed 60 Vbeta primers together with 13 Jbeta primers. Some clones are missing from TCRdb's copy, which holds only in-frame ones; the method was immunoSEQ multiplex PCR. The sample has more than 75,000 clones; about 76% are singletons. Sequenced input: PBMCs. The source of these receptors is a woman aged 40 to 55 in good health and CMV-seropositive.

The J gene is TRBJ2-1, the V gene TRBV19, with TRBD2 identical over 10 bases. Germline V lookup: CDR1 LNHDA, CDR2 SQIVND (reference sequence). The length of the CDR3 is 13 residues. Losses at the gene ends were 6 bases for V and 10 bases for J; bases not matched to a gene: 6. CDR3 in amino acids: CASSLAGVGEQFF. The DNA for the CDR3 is TGTGCCAGTAGCCTAGCGGGAGTTGGAGAGCAGTTCTTC. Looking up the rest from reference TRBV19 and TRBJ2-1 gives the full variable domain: DGGITQSPKYLFRKEGQNVTLSCEQNLNHDAMYWYRQDPGQGLRLIYYSQIVNDFQKGDIAEGYSVSREKKESFPLTVTSAQKNPTAFYLCASSLAGVGEQFFGPGTRLTVL.

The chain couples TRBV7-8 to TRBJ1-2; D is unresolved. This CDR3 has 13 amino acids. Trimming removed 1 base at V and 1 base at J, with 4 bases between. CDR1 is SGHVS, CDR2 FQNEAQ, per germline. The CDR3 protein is CASSLGVNYGYTF. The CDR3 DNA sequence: TGTGCCAGCAGCTTAGGAGTTAACTATGGCTACACCTTC.

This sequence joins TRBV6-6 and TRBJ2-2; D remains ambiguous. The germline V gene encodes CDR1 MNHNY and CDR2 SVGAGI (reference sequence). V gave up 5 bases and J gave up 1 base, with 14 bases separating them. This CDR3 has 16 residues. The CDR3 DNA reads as TGTGCCAGCAGTCAGATCCAGGTCATGAACACCGGGGAGCTGTTTTTT. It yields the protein CASSQIQVMNTGELFF.

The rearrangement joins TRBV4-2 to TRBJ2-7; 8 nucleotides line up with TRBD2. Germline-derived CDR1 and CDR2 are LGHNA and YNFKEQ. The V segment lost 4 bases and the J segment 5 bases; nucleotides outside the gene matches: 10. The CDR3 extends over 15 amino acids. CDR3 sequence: CASSLLAEPFNEQYF. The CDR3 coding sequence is TGTGCCAGCAGCCTACTAGCGGAACCCTTTAACGAGCAGTACTTC.

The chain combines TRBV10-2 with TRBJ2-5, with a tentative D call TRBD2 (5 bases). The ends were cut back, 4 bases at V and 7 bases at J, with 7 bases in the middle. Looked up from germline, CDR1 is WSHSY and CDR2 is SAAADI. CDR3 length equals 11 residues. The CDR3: CASSARGTQYF. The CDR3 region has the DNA TGCGCCAGCAGTGCCCGGGGGACCCAGTACTTC.

The CDR3 spells CASSSTGITEAFF. DNA of the CDR3: TGTGCCAGCAGCTCTACAGGGATCACTGAAGCTTTCTTT. The chain has TRBV11-3 and TRBJ1-1, with D possibly being TRBD1 (6 bases). V lost 4 bases, J lost 4 bases, and 10 bases lay in between. The CDR3 spans 13 residues. CDR1 SGHNT and CDR2 YENEEA come from the germline V gene.